These T cell receptor beta chains were read from a single sample in a study of shared clonotypes between healthy human individuals. Clones were read by immunoSEQ multiplex PCR, and TCRdb kept only the in-frame ones, dropping some. The table includes around 1.6 million clones, around 98% detected once. Input material: naive CD4+ T cells sorted from blood. Every receptor here comes from a man aged 30 to 45 in good health. Each CDR3 is given with its conserved first and last residue. A D gene is named only where the DNA matches it firmly. Size values are once, few and many counts, or a class for expanded clones, and some rows have none.

-	TRBJ2-2	TRBV10-3	-	TGTGCCATCAGATCATCCGGGACTCGGTTTGCCGGGGAGCTGTTTTTT	CAIRSSGTRFAGELFF
once	TRBJ2-1	TRBV10-1	-	TGCGCCAGCAGTGTTCCTCACCGTAGACTAGTAGTTAATGAGCAGTTCTTC	CASSVPHRRLVVNEQFF
-	TRBJ2-1	TRBV5-4	TRBD1	TGTGCCAGCAGCCCTCCACAGGGGTTCCCTGAGCAGTTCTTC	CASSPPQGFPEQFF
-	TRBJ1-5	TRBV19	TRBD1	TGTGCCAGTAGTCCGCGGAGGGGGCATCAGCCCCAGCATTTT	CASSPRRGHQPQHF
-	TRBJ1-1	TRBV4-1	-	TGCGCCAGCAGCCAAACTAGGGGGTCGAGTGAAGCTTTCTTT	CASSQTRGSSEAFF
-	TRBJ2-1	TRBV9	TRBD2	TGTGCCAGCAGCGTAGGGGGTAGCGGGAACAATGAGCAGTTCTTC	CASSVGGSGNNEQFF
-	TRBJ1-5	TRBV2	TRBD1	TGTGCCAGCAGTGAGACAGGGTTATACCAGCCCCAGCATTTT	CASSETGLYQPQHF
-	TRBJ2-7	TRBV19	TRBD2	TGTGCCAGTAGTATCCGGGAGGGGGCCTACGAGCAGTACTTC	CASSIREGAYEQYF
-	TRBJ2-7	TRBV7-2	-	TGTGCCAGCAGCTTACTGGGTCACGAGCAGTACTTC	CASSLLGHEQYF
-	TRBJ2-4	TRBV7-3	TRBD1	TGTGCCAGCAGCTTAAAGGACCGGGACAGGGGGCGCCTAGCCAAAAACATTCAGTACTTC	CASSLKDRDRGRLAKNIQYF
-	TRBJ2-3	TRBV18	-	TGTGCCAGCTCACCATCCAGCGGCAGTAGCACAGATACGCAGTATTTT	CASSPSSGSSTDTQYF
-	TRBJ2-7	TRBV10-1	TRBD1	TGCGCCAGCAGTGGGGACAGTCGCGAGCAGTACTTC	CASSGDSREQYF
-	TRBJ2-1	TRBV6-1	TRBD2	TGTGCCAGCAGTCGGACTAGCGGGGGGAATGAGCAGTTCTTC	CASSRTSGGNEQFF